This entry lists 23 T cell receptor beta chains sequenced from one sample in a study of cytomegalovirus exposure and HLA in healthy donors. The PCR employed 60 Vbeta primers together with 13 Jbeta primers. Some clones are missing from TCRdb's copy, which holds only in-frame ones; the method was immunoSEQ multiplex PCR. The repertoire holds about 200,000 clones, with more than 70% as singletons. Sequencing input: PBMCs. These TCRs come from a woman between 40 and 50 years old in good health and CMV-seronegative.

This clone occurred once. V and J are TRBV10-3 and TRBJ2-1; D perhaps matches TRBD2 (5 bases). Germline V gene sequence: CDR1 ENHRY, CDR2 SYGVKD. The germline V and J ends were trimmed by 0 bases and 15 bases, with 15 bases remaining between them. This CDR3 contains 13 residues. The CDR3 DNA is TGTGCCATCAGTGAGTCGGAACGGCGGGTGGGGTTCTTC. Protein sequence: CAISESERRVGFF.

This chain connects TRBV19 to TRBJ2-3, with 7 bases aligning to TRBD2. Germline trimming cut 5 bases from V and 0 bases from J; bases unmatched to any gene: 17. The CDR3 length is 19 residues. Germline assignment: CDR1 LNHDA and CDR2 SQIVND (reference sequence). As DNA, the CDR3 is TGTGCCAGTAGTCCCCTTAGCGGGCGGACCGACTCGAGCACAGATACGCAGTATTTT. This encodes CASSPLSGRTDSSTDTQYF.

The chain carries TRBV11-3 and TRBJ1-1; D is ambiguous. Trimming shortened V by 1 base and J by 0 bases, and 12 bases separated the two germline ends. From germline, CDR1 is SGHNT and CDR2 YENEEA. The CDR3 runs 16 residues. CDR3 coding DNA: TGTGCCAGCAGCTTAGTCGCAGGTATAATGAACACTGAAGCTTTCTTT. It translates to CASSLVAGIMNTEAFF.

The J gene is TRBJ1-1, the V gene TRBV4-2; 9 bases are shared with TRBD1. The CDR3 runs to 16 residues. The germline CDR1 and CDR2 sequences are LGHNA and YNFKEQ. With 6 bases clipped from V and 1 base from J, the junction kept 9 bases outside the gene matches. DNA for the CDR3: TGTGCCAGCAGTCCTGTGGGGACAGGGAAGAACACTGAAGCTTTCTTT. Translated, it gives CASSPVGTGKNTEAFF.

V and J are TRBV29-1 and TRBJ2-1, with 8 bases identical to TRBD2. Losses at the gene ends were 4 bases for V and 4 bases for J; bases not matched to a gene: 6. Germline V gene data show CDR1 as SQVTM and CDR2 as ANQGSEA. This CDR3 spans 14 amino acids. CDR3 nucleotide sequence: TGCAGCGTTGGGGCTAGCGGGCGATACAATGAGCAGTTCTTC. It translates to CSVGASGRYNEQFF.

This clone has a handful of counts. The chain is built from TRBV18 and TRBJ2-1; the match to TRBD2 covers 9 bases. This CDR3 is built from 13 residues. The trim removed 5 bases at V and 5 bases at J, leaving 1 base unmatched. Germline V gene data show CDR1 as KGHSH and CDR2 as LQKENI. The CDR3 DNA is TGTGCCAGCTCAGCTAGCGGGGACAATGAGCAGTTCTTC. Translating gives CASSASGDNEQFF. Together with reference TRBV18 and TRBJ2-1, the CDR3 gives the full variable domain: NAGVMQNPRHLVRRRGQEARLRCSPMKGHSHVYWYRQLPEEGLKFMVYLQKENIIDESGMPKERFSAEFPKEGPSILRIQQVVRGDSAAYFCASSASGDNEQFFGPGTRLTVL.

CDR3 nucleotides: TGTGCCAGCAGCGGGACAGGGTTGAAGGCTGAAGCTTTCTTT. Amino acid sequence: CASSGTGLKAEAFF. V usage is TRBV9 and J usage is TRBJ1-1; 8 nucleotides agree with TRBD1. The J segment lost 6 bases and the V segment lost 3 bases, leaving 7 bases of the junction unmatched. Germline V gene sequence: CDR1 SGDLS, CDR2 YYNGEE. There are 14 residues in the CDR3.

CDR3 amino acids: CAGQGAGPSCTDTQYF. The CDR3 region has the DNA TGCGCCGGACAGGGGGCAGGCCCATCGTGCACAGATACGCAGTATTTT. This rearrangement joins TRBV10-1 to TRBJ2-3; the match to TRBD1 covers 11 bases. Losses at the gene ends were 11 bases for V and 1 base for J; bases not matched to a gene: 11. Germline assignment: CDR1 WNHNN and CDR2 SYGVQD (reference sequence). This CDR3 has 16 residues.

This clone was detected a few times. The rearrangement links TRBV7-2 to TRBJ2-2; the D is unclear. Trimming took off 5 bases at V and 1 base at J, with 14 bases between the two ends. Germline CDR1 reads SGHTA; CDR2 reads FQGNSA. The CDR3 covers 16 residues. In DNA, the CDR3 is TGTGCCAGCAGCCACAGTGCTCGTAGGAACACCGGGGAGCTGTTTTTT. Translation: CASSHSARRNTGELFF. Based on the CDR3 plus reference TRBV7-2 and TRBJ2-2, the full variable domain is GAGVSQSPSNKVTEKGKDVELRCDPISGHTALYWYRQSLGQGLEFLIYFQGNSAPDKSGLPSDRFSAERTGGSVSTLTIQRTQQEDSAVYLCASSHSARRNTGELFFGEGSRLTVL.

The chain recombines TRBV9 with TRBJ1-4, with TRBD1 matching over 8 bases. The CDR3 length is 15 residues. The V gene's germline CDR1 is SGDLS and CDR2 YYNGEE. V lost 0 bases, J lost 5 bases, and 3 bases stayed unmatched. CDR3 in amino acids: CASSVGGQVNEKLFF. CDR3 bases: TGTGCCAGCAGCGTAGGGGGACAGGTAAATGAAAAACTGTTTTTT.

This sequence joins TRBV7-8 and TRBJ1-2, with a possible D match to TRBD1 (5 bases). Trimming cost V 0 bases and J 1 base, with 9 bases left between them. The CDR3 loop spans 15 amino acids. CDR1 is SGHVS, CDR2 FQNEAQ, per germline. The CDR3 loop is CASSLARQGNYGYTF. CDR3 nucleotides: TGTGCCAGCAGCTTAGCGCGGCAGGGTAACTATGGCTACACCTTC. The variable domain in full, completed from reference TRBV7-8 and TRBJ1-2, reads GAGVSQSPRYKVAKRGQDVALRCDPISGHVSLFWYQQALGQGPEFLTYFQNEAQLDKSGLPSDRFFAERPEGSVSTLKIQRTQQEDSAVYLCASSLARQGNYGYTFGSGTRLTVV.

The chain couples TRBV5-6 to TRBJ1-1, with 8 bases matching TRBD1. Germline CDR1 SGHDT, CDR2 YYEEEE. V shed 3 bases and J 1 base; nucleotides not matched to a gene: 11. This CDR3 has 17 residues. Here the CDR3 DNA reads TGTGCCAGCAGCTATTACGGGACAGGCGACCCGAACACTGAAGCTTTCTTT. It yields the protein CASSYYGTGDPNTEAFF.

The gene calls are TRBV25-1 and TRBJ2-3, with 8 bases that match TRBD1. V lost 3 bases, J lost 5 bases, and 16 bases stayed unmatched. This CDR3 spans 18 amino acids. The germline CDR1 and CDR2 sequences are MGHDK and SYGVNS. For the CDR3, the DNA is TGTGCCAGCAGTGACGGACAGGGAAATATGTTTGTGAGAGATACGCAGTATTTT. Translated: CASSDGQGNMFVRDTQYF.

This clone occurred a few times. The chain is built from TRBV19 and TRBJ2-2, with TRBD2 matching 7 bases. The CDR3 loop spans 17 amino acids. Germline trimming cut 3 bases from V and 3 bases from J; bases unmatched to any gene: 10. Germline CDR1 LNHDA, CDR2 SQIVND (reference sequence). CDR3 amino acids: CASSMGRGYKDTGELFF. CDR3 DNA: TGTGCCAGTAGTATGGGGAGGGGCTATAAGGACACCGGGGAGCTGTTTTTT.

The table lists this clone with a count of one. Other DNA sequences of this sample code for an identical CDR3. The V call is TRBV19, the J call TRBJ1-1; no clear D. V was shortened by 6 bases and J by 2 bases, with 7 bases between the two germline ends. This CDR3 is built from 12 residues. Germline V gives CDR1 LNHDA, CDR2 SQIVND (reference sequence). Here the CDR3 DNA reads TGTGCCAGTAGCCTAAGAAACACTGAAGCTTTCTTT. Amino acid sequence: CASSLRNTEAFF.

The CDR3 region has the DNA TGCGCCAGCAGCCAGACTAGGACGTTAGATACGCAGTATTTT. It codes for CASSQTRTLDTQYF. V and J are TRBV4-3 and TRBJ2-3; a possible D gene is TRBD2 (6 bases). This CDR3 region has 14 residues. The germline V and J ends were trimmed by 3 bases and 5 bases, with 12 bases remaining between them. The V gene's germline CDR1 is LGHNA and CDR2 YSLEER.

The V gene is TRBV10-3, the J gene TRBJ2-7, with a possible D match to TRBD2 (6 bases). V was shortened by 6 bases and J by 0 bases, with 9 bases between the two germline ends. The CDR3 is 13 residues long. The germline gives CDR1 ENHRY, CDR2 SYGVKD. CDR3 coding DNA: TGTGCCATCAGGGAGGGGCCCTCCTACGAGCAGTACTTC. It translates to CAIREGPSYEQYF.

The chain couples TRBV19 to TRBJ1-2; 8 nucleotides line up with TRBD1. Losses at the gene ends were 5 bases for V and 7 bases for J; bases not matched to a gene: 9. The CDR3 extends over 14 amino acids. Germline-derived CDR1 and CDR2 are LNHDA and SQIVND (reference sequence). CDR3 loop: CASSPQGAATGYTF. The CDR3 coding sequence is TGTGCCAGTAGTCCCCAGGGGGCGGCCACTGGCTACACCTTC.

The chain is built from TRBV7-2 and TRBJ2-5, with 7 bases lining up with TRBD1. CDR3 length: 16 residues. V lost 0 bases to trimming and J lost 4 bases; unmatched junction nucleotides: 8. CDR1 is SGHTA and CDR2 is FQGNSA in the germline V gene. The CDR3 sequence: CASSLANRGFGETQYF. The CDR3 nucleotides are TGTGCCAGCAGCTTAGCAAACAGGGGATTTGGAGAGACCCAGTACTTC. Combining the CDR3 with reference TRBV7-2 and TRBJ2-5 gives the whole variable domain GAGVSQSPSNKVTEKGKDVELRCDPISGHTALYWYRQSLGQGLEFLIYFQGNSAPDKSGLPSDRFSAERTGGSVSTLTIQRTQQEDSAVYLCASSLANRGFGETQYFGPGTRLLVL.

This clone has only one observation. The V call is TRBV5-4, the J call TRBJ1-1; 8 nucleotides agree with TRBD1. The V gene's germline CDR1 is SGHNT and CDR2 YYREEE (reference sequence). This CDR3 is built from 14 residues. With 2 bases clipped from V and 5 bases from J, the junction kept 5 bases outside the gene matches. The CDR3 DNA sequence: TGTGCCAGCAGCTTTTCCCAGGGGGCGACTGAAGCTTTCTTT. Translated: CASSFSQGATEAFF.

The chain has TRBV7-2 and TRBJ2-1; D is undetermined. CDR1 and CDR2 from the germline V gene are SGHTA and FQGNSA. V lost 1 base to trimming and J lost 2 bases, with 12 bases between them. CDR3 length equals 16 residues. The CDR3 nucleotides are TGTGCCAGCAGCTTAGAACGCGGCGAGACCTACAATGAGCAGTTCTTC. This encodes CASSLERGETYNEQFF.

The V call is TRBV5-1, the J call TRBJ1-2; 11 bases are shared with TRBD1. The CDR3 is made up of 15 amino acids. With 3 bases clipped from V and 9 bases from J, the junction kept 10 bases outside the gene matches. Germline CDR1 reads SGHRS; CDR2 reads YFSETQ. The CDR3, as DNA: TGCGCCAGCAGCTCTGGACAGGGGGCCTCTGATAGCTACACCTTC. Protein: CASSSGQGASDSYTF.

The chain recombines TRBV30 with TRBJ1-1; 7 positions match TRBD1. V dropped 2 bases and J dropped 2; count of bases not matched to a gene: 8. Germline V gives CDR1 GTSNPN, CDR2 SVGIG (reference sequence). The CDR3 has 15 amino acids. The CDR3 bases are TGTGCCTGGAGTCCAACCGGGACAGCAAACACTGAAGCTTTCTTT. Protein product: CAWSPTGTANTEAFF.